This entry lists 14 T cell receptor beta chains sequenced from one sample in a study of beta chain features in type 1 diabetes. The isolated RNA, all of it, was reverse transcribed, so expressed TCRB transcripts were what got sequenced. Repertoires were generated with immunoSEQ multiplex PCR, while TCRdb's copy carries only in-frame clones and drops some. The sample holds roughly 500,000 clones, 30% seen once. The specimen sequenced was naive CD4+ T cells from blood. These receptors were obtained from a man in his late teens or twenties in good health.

CDR3 sequence: CAWSRTALRTGELFF. The CDR3 nucleotides read TGTGCCTGGAGTAGGACCGCACTCCGCACCGGGGAGCTGTTTTTT. The V call is TRBV30, the J call TRBJ2-2; D remains unclear. The V and J ends lost 2 bases and 4 bases respectively, with 14 bases between them. This CDR3 spans 15 amino acids. Germline V CDR1 and CDR2: GTSNPN, SVGIG (reference sequence).

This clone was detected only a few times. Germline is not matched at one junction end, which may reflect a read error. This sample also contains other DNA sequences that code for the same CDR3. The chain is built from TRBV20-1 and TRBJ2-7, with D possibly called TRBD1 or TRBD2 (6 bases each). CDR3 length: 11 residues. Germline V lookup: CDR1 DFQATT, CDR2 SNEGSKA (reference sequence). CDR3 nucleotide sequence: TGCAGCGCTAGGGGGGCCTACGAGCAGTACTTC. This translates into CSARGAYEQYF.

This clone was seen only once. The DNA of the CDR3 is TGTGCCATCCGCAATGAGCAGTTCTTC. Protein sequence: CAIRNEQFF. V usage is TRBV10-3 and J usage is TRBJ2-1; no clear D gene. V lost 8 bases, J lost 6 bases, and 2 bases lay in between. CDR3 length: 9 amino acids. The V gene's germline CDR1 is ENHRY and CDR2 SYGVKD.

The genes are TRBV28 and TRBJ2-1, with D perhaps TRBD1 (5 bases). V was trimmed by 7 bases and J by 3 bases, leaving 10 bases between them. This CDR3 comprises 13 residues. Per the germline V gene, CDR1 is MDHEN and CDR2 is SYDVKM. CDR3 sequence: CASIGQGYNEQFF. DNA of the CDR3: TGTGCCAGCATAGGGCAGGGCTACAATGAGCAGTTCTTC.

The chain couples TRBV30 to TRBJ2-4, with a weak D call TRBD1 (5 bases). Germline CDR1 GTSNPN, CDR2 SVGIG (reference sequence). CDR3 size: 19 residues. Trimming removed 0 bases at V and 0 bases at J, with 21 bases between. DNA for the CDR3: TGTGCCTGGAGTGTACGGGCAGGGAATCCTTTCATAGCCAAAAACATTCAGTACTTC. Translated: CAWSVRAGNPFIAKNIQYF.

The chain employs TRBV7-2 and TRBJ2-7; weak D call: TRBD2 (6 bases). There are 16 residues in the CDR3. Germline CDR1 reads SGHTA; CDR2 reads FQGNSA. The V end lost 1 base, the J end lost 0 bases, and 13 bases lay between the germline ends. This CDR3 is CASSLGSAGSSYEQYF. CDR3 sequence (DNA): TGTGCCAGCAGCTTAGGGTCGGCGGGGAGCTCCTACGAGCAGTACTTC.

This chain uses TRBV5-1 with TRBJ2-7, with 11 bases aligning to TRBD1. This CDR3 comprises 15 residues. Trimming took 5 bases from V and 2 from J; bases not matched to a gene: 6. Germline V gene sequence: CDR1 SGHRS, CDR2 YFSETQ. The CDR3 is CASSFGTGGAYEQYF. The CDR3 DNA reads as TGCGCCAGCAGTTTTGGGACAGGGGGAGCCTACGAGCAGTACTTC.

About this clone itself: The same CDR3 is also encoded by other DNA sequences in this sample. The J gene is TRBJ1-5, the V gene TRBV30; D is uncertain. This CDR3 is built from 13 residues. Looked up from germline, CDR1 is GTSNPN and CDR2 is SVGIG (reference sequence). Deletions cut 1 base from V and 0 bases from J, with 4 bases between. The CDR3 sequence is CAWSGRSNQPQHF. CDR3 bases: TGTGCCTGGAGTGGACGTAGCAATCAGCCCCAGCATTTT.

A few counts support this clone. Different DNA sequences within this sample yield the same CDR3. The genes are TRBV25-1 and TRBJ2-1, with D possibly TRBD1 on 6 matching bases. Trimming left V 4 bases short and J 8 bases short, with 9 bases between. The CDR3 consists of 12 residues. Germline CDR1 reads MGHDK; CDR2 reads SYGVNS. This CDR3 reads CASSAQGYEQFF. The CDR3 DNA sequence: TGTGCCAGCAGTGCACAGGGATATGAGCAGTTCTTC.

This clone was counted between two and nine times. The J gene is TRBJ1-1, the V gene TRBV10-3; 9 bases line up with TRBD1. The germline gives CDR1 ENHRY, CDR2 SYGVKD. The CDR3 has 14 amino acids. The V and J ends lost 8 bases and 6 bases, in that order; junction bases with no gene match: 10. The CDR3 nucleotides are TGTGCCATCTCCCGGGGACAGGGAACGCCTGAAGCTTTCTTT. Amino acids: CAISRGQGTPEAFF.

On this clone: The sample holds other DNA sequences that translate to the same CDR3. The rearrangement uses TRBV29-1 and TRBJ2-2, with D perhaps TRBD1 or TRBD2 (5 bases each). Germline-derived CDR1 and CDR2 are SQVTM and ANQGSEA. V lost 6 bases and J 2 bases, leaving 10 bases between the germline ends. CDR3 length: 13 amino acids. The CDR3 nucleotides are TGCAGCGTGGGGACGGGCAACACCGGGGAGCTGTTTTTT. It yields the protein CSVGTGNTGELFF.

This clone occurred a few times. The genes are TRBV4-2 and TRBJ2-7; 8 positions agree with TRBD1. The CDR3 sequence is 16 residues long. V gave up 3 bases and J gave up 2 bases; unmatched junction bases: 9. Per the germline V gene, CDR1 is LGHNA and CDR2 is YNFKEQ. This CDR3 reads CASSHSGGAYPYEQYF. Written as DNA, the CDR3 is TGTGCCAGCAGCCATTCAGGGGGCGCGTACCCCTACGAGCAGTACTTC.

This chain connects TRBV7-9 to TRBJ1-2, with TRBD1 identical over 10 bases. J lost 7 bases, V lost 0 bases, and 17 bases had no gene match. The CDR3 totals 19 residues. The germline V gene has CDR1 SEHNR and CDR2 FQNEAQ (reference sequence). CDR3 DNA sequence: TGTGCCAGCAGCTTAGCGCTAGGGGACAGGGGACTGCCAGCCTCTGGCTACACCTTC. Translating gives CASSLALGDRGLPASGYTF.

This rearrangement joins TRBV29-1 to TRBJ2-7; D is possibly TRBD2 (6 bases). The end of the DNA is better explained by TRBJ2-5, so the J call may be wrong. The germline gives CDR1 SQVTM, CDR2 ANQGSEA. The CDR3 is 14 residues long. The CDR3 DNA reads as TGCAGTTATCAACGGGTTCGTGGGGGGTGGACCCAGTACTTC. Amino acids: CSYQRVRGGWTQYF.